This is a list of T cell receptor beta chains from one sample in a study of human T cells and chemical hapten exposure. TCRdb itself ran the RACE reads through MiXCR, one entry per CDR3 protein. The top ten clones hold 1.7% of a sample with 150,000 to 200,000 distinct CDR3 sequences, roughly 15% of them seen once. The source material was whole blood, sampled in connection with sensitization to the hapten diphenylcyclopropenone (DPC). The receptors stem from a woman in her 30s with alopecia areata. Some clones in this sample may be carry-over from other donors' samples. Each CDR3 is given with its conserved first and last residue. Each record gives: J gene, clone size, V gene, D gene, CDR3 protein, CDR3 DNA. A D gene is named only where the DNA matches it firmly. Size values are once, few and many counts, or a class for expanded clones, and some rows have none.

TRBJ1-4 | . | TRBV5-1 | . | CASSPTGTTNEKLFF | TGCGCCAGCAGCCCGACGGGTACAACTAATGAAAAACTGTTTTTT
TRBJ2-1 | many | TRBV12-3/TRBV12-4 | . | CASSLLSGGNEQFF | TGTGCCAGCAGTTTACTTTCGGGCGGGAATGAGCAGTTCTTC
TRBJ2-3 | few | TRBV28 | TRBD2 | CASTASGRSDTQYF | TGTGCCAGCACCGCTAGCGGGAGGTCAGATACGCAGTATTTT
TRBJ1-6 | few | TRBV10-3 | . | CAISELDSPLHF | TGTGCCATCAGTGAGTTGGATTCACCCCTCCACTTT
TRBJ2-3 | . | TRBV6-1 | . | CASSDGRTDTQYF | TGTGCCAGCAGTGACGGACGGACAGATACGCAGTATTTT
TRBJ1-2 | few | TRBV20-1 | . | CSASQGKGYTF | TGCAGTGCTAGCCAGGGGAAGGGCTACACCTTC
TRBJ1-1 | . | TRBV3-1 | . | CASSLAFRGNTEAFF | TGTGCCAGCAGCCTTGCCTTTAGGGGGAACACTGAAGCTTTCTTT
TRBJ1-6 | few | TRBV4-3 | TRBD1 | CASSQEEGAPNSPLHF | TGCGCCAGCAGCCAAGAGGAGGGGGCGCCGAATTCACCCCTCCACTTT
TRBJ1-1 | many | TRBV28 | TRBD1 | CASSFFRTGEAFF | TGTGCCAGCAGTTTCTTCAGGACAGGGGAAGCTTTCTTT
TRBJ1-4 | . | TRBV9 | . | CASSVGPVGEKLFF | TGTGCCAGCAGCGTAGGGCCCGTCGGTGAAAAACTGTTTTTT
TRBJ2-2 | few | TRBV6-2/TRBV6-3 | . | CASSYTGDTGELFF | TGTGCCAGCAGTTACACGGGGGACACCGGGGAGCTGTTTTTT
TRBJ1-1 | many | TRBV7-6 | . | CASSLDSNTEAFF | TGTGCCAGCAGCCTTGACAGCAACACTGAAGCTTTCTTT
TRBJ2-1 | few | TRBV30 | . | CAWSEAHSRSYNEQFF | TGTGCCTGGAGTGAGGCTCACAGCCGCTCCTACAATGAGCAGTTCTTC
TRBJ2-2 | many | TRBV7-9 | . | CASSLVLATTGELFF | TGTGCCAGCAGCTTAGTATTGGCGACCACCGGGGAGCTGTTTTTT
TRBJ2-1 | . | TRBV6-1 | . | CTSSPGAEQFF | TGTACCAGCAGTCCAGGAGCCGAGCAGTTCTTC
TRBJ2-5 | . | TRBV20-1 | . | CSVGLKYQETQYF | TGCAGTGTCGGACTAAAGTACCAAGAGACCCAGTACTTC
TRBJ1-5 | few | TRBV21-1 | . | CASSPRDRAPHCNQPQHF | TGTGCCAGCAGCCCCCGAGACAGGGCCCCCCATTGCAATCAGCCCCAGCATTTT
TRBJ2-2 | few | TRBV7-9 | . | CASSAGPHTGELFF | TGTGCCAGCAGCGCCGGCCCACACACCGGGGAGCTGTTTTTT
TRBJ1-4 | few | TRBV5-1 | . | CASRSGSDEKLFF | TGCGCCAGCCGGTCGGGGAGTGATGAAAAACTGTTTTTT
TRBJ2-1 | few | TRBV27 | TRBD2 | CASSFGGGIEQFF | TGTGCCAGCAGTTTTGGCGGGGGGATAGAGCAGTTCTTC
TRBJ2-3 | few | TRBV28 | . | CASSLETDTQYF | TGTGCCAGCAGTTTAGAAACAGATACGCAGTATTTT
TRBJ1-1 | . | TRBV7-2 | . | CASSLTDDTEAFF | TGTGCCAGCAGCTTAACCGATGACACTGAAGCTTTCTTT
TRBJ2-3 | . | TRBV20-1 | TRBD2 | CSATIPGGDTQYF | TGCAGTGCCACCATACCGGGGGGGGATACGCAGTATTTT
TRBJ2-1 | few | TRBV7-8 | TRBD1 | CASCRDRDNEQFF | TGTGCCAGCTGCCGGGACAGGGACAATGAGCAGTTCTTC
TRBJ2-2 | few | TRBV7-6 | . | CASSITLLGAFANTGELFF | TGTGCCAGCAGCATAACTCTGCTGGGAGCCTTCGCGAACACCGGGGAGCTGTTTTTT